The entry below describes one T cell receptor beta chain. The antigen is not known. Employing constant-segment primers, 5'RACE generated TCR alpha and TCR beta cDNA libraries bearing sample barcodes and UMIs. From the 5' RACE reads, TCRdb called clonotypes with MiXCR, one entry per CDR3 protein. The table has more than 300,000 distinct CDR3 sequences, approximately 14% seen once. Germline V gene sequence: CDR1 SGHRS, CDR2 YFSETQ. V was cut by 4 bases and J by 6 bases, with 15 bases left in between. There are 14 residues in the CDR3. The record originates from a study of T-cell memory formation after mild COVID-19. Study-wide results and limits: Cross-reactive memory seemingly joined, as some responding clones were found in pre-infection memory. The study found balanced CD4/CD8 in clones contracting day 15 to 85 and a CD4+ lean in later expanders.

V gene TRBV5-1 combines with J gene TRBJ2-3, with TRBD2 as a possible D gene (5 bases). Sequences were obtained from PBMCs or a T cell subset sorted from them (not recorded which). This receptor was obtained from a man between 18 and 35 years old who had mild COVID-19 (a few samples of this study predate the infection). Cell type and time point are not known. The CDR3: CASSAGRGVDTQYF. In DNA form, the CDR3 reads TGCGCCAGCAGCGCGGGCAGAGGAGTGGATACGCAGTATTTT.